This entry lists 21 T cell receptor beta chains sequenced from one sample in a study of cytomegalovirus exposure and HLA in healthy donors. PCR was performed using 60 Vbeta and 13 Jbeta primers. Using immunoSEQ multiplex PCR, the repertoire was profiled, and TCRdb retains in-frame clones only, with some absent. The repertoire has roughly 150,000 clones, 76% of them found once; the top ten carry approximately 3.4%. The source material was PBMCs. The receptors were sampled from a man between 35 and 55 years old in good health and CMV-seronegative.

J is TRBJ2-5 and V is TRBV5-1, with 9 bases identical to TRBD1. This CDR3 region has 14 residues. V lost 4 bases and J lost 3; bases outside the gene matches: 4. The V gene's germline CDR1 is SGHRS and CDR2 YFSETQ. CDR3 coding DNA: TGCGCCAGCAGCATCGGACAGGGGAAAGAGACCCAGTACTTC. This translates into CASSIGQGKETQYF.

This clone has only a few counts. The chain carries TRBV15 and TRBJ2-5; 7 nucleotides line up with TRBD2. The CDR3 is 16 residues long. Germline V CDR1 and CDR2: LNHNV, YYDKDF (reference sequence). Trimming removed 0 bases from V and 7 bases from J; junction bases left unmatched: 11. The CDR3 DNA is TGTGCCACCAGCAGAGATGAGGTTGTCCCGGGGGGGACCCAGTACTTC. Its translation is CATSRDEVVPGGTQYF.

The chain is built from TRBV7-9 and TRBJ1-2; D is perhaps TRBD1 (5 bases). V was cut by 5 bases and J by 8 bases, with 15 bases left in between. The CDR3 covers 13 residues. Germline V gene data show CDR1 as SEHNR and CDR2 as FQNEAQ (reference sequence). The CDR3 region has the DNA TGTGCCAGCAGCCCCCCGGGGGTATGGGGCTACACCTTC. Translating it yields CASSPPGVWGYTF.

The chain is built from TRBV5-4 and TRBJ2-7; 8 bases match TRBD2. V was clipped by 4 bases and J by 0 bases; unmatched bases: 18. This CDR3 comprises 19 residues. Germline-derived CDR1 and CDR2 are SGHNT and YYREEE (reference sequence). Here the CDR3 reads CASSPGAGVPFSSSYEQYF. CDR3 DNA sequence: TGTGCCAGCAGCCCGGGAGCGGGAGTTCCTTTTAGTAGCTCCTACGAGCAGTACTTC. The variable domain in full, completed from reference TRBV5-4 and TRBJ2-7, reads ETGVTQSPTHLIKTRGQQVTLRCSSQSGHNTVSWYQQALGQGPQFIFQYYREEENGRGNFPPRFSGLQFPNYSSELNVNALELDDSALYLCASSPGAGVPFSSSYEQYFGPGTRLTVT.

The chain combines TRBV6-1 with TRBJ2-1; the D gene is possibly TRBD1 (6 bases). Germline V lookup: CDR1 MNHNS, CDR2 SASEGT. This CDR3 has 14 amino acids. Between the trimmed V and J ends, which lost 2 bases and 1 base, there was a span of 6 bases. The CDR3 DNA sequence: TGTGCCAGCAGTGAAAGGGGGTCCTACAATGAGCAGTTCTTC. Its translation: CASSERGSYNEQFF.

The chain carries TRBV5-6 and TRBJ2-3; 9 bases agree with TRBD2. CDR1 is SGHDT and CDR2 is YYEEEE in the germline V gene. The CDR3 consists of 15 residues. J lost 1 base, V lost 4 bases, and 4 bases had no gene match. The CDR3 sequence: CASSGWTSGTDTQYF. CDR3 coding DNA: TGTGCCAGCAGCGGGTGGACTAGCGGCACAGATACGCAGTATTTT.

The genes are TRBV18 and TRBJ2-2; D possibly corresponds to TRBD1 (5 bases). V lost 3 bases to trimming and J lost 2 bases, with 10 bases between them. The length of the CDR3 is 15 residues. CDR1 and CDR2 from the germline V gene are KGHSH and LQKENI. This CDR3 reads CASSPPGLNTGELFF. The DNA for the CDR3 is TGTGCCAGCTCACCGCCAGGGCTTAACACCGGGGAGCTGTTTTTT.

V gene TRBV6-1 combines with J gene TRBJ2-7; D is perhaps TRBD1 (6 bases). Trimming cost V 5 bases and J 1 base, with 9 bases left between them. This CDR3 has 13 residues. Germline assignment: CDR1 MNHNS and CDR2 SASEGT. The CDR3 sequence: CASSPGQSYEQYF. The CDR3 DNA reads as TGTGCCAGCAGTCCGGGACAATCCTACGAGCAGTACTTC.

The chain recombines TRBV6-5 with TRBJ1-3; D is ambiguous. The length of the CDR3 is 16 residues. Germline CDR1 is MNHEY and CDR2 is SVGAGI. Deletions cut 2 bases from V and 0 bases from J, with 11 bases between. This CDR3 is CASSYGETYSGNTIYF. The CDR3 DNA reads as TGTGCCAGCAGTTACGGCGAGACTTACTCTGGAAACACCATATATTTT.

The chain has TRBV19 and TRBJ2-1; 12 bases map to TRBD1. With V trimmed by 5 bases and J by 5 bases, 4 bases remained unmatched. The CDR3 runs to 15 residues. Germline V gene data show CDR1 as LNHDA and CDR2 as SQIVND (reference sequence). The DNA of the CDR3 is TGTGCCAGTAGTGCCTGGGACAGGGGGCACAATGAGCAGTTCTTC. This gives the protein CASSAWDRGHNEQFF.

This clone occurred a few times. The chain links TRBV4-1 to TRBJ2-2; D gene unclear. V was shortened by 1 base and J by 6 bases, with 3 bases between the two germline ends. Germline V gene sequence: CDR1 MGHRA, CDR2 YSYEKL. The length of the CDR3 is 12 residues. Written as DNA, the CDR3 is TGCGCCAGCAGCCAAGTCTCCGGGGAGCTGTTTTTT. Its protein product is CASSQVSGELFF.

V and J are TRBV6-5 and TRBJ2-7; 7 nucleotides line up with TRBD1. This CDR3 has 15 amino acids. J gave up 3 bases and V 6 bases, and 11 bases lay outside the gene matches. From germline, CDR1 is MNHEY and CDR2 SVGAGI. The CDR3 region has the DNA TGTGCCAGCAGACCGGGACAGTTGAGCTACTACGAGCAGTACTTC. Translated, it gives CASRPGQLSYYEQYF.

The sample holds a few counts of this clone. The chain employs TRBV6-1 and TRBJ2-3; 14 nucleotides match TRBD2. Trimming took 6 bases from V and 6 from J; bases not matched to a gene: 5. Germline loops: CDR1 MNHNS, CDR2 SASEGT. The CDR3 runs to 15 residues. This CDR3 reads CASRRLAGGVDTQYF. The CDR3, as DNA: TGTGCCAGCAGGAGACTAGCGGGAGGGGTCGATACGCAGTATTTT.

In DNA form, the CDR3 reads TGTGCCATCAGTGAGCAGGGAGGGCAAAACATTCAGTACTTC. Amino acids: CAISEQGGQNIQYF. V and J are TRBV10-3 and TRBJ2-4; TRBD2 matches 7 bases. The CDR3 is 14 amino acids. The V segment lost 2 bases and the J segment 5 bases; nucleotides outside the gene matches: 3. Per germline, CDR1 ENHRY and CDR2 SYGVKD.

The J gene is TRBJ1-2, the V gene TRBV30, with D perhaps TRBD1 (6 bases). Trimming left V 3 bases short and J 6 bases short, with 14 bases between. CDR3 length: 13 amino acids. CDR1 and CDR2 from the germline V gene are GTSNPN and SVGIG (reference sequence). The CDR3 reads CAWSAGGDHGYTF. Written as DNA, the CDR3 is TGTGCCTGGAGCGCGGGGGGCGACCATGGCTACACCTTC.

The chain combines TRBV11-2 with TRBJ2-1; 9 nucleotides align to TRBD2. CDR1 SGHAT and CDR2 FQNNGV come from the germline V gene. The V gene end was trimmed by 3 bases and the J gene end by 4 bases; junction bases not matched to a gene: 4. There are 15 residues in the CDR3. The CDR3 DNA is TGTGCCAGCAGCTTGGTAGCGGGGGCATACAATGAGCAGTTCTTC. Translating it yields CASSLVAGAYNEQFF. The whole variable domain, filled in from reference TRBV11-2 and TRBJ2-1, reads EAGVAQSPRYKIIEKRQSVAFWCNPISGHATLYWYQQILGQGPKLLIQFQNNGVVDDSQLPKDRFSAERLKGVDSTLKIQPAKLEDSAVYLCASSLVAGAYNEQFFGPGTRLTVL.

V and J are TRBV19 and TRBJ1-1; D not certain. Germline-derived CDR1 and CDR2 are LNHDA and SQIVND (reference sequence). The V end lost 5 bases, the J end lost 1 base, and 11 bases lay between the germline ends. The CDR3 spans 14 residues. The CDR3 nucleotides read TGTGCCAGTAGTTGGCGGTACGCGAACACTGAAGCTTTCTTT. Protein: CASSWRYANTEAFF.

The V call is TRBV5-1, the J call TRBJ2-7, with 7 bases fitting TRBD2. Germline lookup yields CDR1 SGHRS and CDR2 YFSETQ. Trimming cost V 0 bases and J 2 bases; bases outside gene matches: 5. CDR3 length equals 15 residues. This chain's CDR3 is CASSLEAGSPYEQYF. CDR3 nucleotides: TGCGCCAGCAGCTTGGAAGCGGGGTCCCCCTACGAGCAGTACTTC.

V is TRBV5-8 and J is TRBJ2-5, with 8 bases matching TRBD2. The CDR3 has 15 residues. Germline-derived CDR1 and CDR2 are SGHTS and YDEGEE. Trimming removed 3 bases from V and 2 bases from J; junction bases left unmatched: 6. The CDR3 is CASSSRSGGQETQYF. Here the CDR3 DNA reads TGTGCCAGCAGCTCCCGGTCGGGAGGGCAAGAGACCCAGTACTTC. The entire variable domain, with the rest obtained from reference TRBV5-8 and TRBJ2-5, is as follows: EAGVTQSPTHLIKTRGQQATLRCSPISGHTSVYWYQQALGLGLQFLLWYDEGEERNRGNFPPRFSGRQFPNYSSELNVNALELEDSALYLCASSSRSGGQETQYFGPGTRLLVL.

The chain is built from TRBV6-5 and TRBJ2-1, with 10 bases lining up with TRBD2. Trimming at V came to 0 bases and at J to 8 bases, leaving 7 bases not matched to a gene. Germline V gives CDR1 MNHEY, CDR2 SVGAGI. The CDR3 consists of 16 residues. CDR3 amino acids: CASSYSGAGGSYEQFF. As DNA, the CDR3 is TGTGCCAGCAGTTACTCTGGAGCGGGAGGGTCCTATGAGCAGTTCTTC.

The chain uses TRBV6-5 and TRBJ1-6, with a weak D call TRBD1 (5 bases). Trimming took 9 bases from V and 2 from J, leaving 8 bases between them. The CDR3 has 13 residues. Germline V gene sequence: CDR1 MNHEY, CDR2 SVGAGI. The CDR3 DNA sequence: TGTGCCAGTACAGGAACCTATAATTCACCCCTCCACTTT. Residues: CASTGTYNSPLHF.